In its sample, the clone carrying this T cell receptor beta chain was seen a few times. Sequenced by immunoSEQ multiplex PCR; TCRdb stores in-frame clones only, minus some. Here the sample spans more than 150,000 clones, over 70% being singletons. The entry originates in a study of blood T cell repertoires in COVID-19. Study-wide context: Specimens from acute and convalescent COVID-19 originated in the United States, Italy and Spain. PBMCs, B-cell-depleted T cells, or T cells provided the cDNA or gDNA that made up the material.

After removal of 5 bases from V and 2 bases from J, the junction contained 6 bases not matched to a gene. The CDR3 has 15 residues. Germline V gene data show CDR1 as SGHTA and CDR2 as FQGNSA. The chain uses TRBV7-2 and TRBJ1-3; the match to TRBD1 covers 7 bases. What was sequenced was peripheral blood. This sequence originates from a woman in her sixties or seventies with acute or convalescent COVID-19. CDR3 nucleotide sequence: TGTGCCAGCAGCCCACAGGGGACGACTGGAAACACCATATATTTT. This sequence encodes CASSPQGTTGNTIYF.